This TCR beta chain was identified in a study of blood T cell repertoires in COVID-19. Study information: Donors in the United States, Italy and Spain gave samples during acute or convalescent COVID-19. PBMCs, B-cell-depleted T cells, or T cells provided the cDNA or gDNA that made up the material.

Study processing details: Amplifying reference gene primers gave estimates of nucleated cell counts. Assay used: immunoSEQ multiplex PCR; TCRdb lists only in-frame clones, some missing. The V and J calls and clone size were taken over from that table, and D and trimming were inferred from the DNA. The sample gives approximately 65,000 clones, roughly 81% of which show up once; around 16% is in the top ten. The sample comprised peripheral blood. This clonotype was sampled from a man of 80 years or more with acute or convalescent COVID-19.

The DNA for the CDR3 is TGTGCCAGCAGCTTAGTTGGGGCGGAGTTCACCGGGGAGCTGTTTTTT. Its translation is CASSLVGAEFTGELFF. This chain uses TRBV7-6 with TRBJ2-2; possible D gene TRBD1, 5 bases. The CDR3 has 16 residues. The germline V gene has CDR1 SGHVS and CDR2 FNYEAQ. Trimming removed 1 base at V and 4 bases at J, with 13 bases between.